The 24 T cell receptor beta chains given below trace back to one sample, sequenced in a study of vaccination effects on CD4 cells after COVID-19. The repertoire was sequenced with immunoSEQ multiplex PCR; TCRdb's copy has only in-frame clones and lacks some. This sample has approximately 30,000 clones, with around 73% found just once. Their antigens are not known. Antigen-specific CD4+ T cells were expanded (with viral peptide pools) by the ViraFEST assay ahead of sequencing. At the end of about 9 days of culture, CD4+ T cells were isolated. The vaccine recipients had no prior SARS-CoV-2 infection, with negative nucleocapsid antibodies. Sequencing was performed on CD4+ T cells from PBMCs cultured with HCoV-OC43 spike peptides, taken before COVID-19 vaccination. Described subset: HCoV-OC43 spike overlapping peptide pool stimulation. Receptor source: a human donor who received a COVID-19 vaccine.

The gene calls are TRBV7-9 and TRBJ2-5, with 11 bases matching TRBD2. From germline, CDR1 is SEHNR and CDR2 FQNEAQ (reference sequence). The CDR3 runs 17 residues. The ends lost 7 bases at V and 4 bases at J; junction bases unmatched: 14. Written as DNA, the CDR3 is TGTGCCAGCATCCGGAGGCTAGCGGGAGGAACAGGAGAGACCCAGTACTTC. Translated, it gives CASIRRLAGGTGETQYF.

This clone was picked up one time. J is TRBJ2-2 and V is TRBV5-4; 7 bases align to TRBD2. Per the germline V gene, CDR1 is SGHNT and CDR2 is YYREEE (reference sequence). The CDR3 covers 13 residues. Trimming at V came to 4 bases and at J to 3 bases, leaving 0 bases not matched to a gene. The CDR3 bases are TGTGCCAGCAGCGGGGGGGACACCGGGGAGCTGTTTTTT. As protein: CASSGGDTGELFF. The whole variable domain, filled in from reference TRBV5-4 and TRBJ2-2, reads ETGVTQSPTHLIKTRGQQVTLRCSSQSGHNTVSWYQQALGQGPQFIFQYYREEENGRGNFPPRFSGLQFPNYSSELNVNALELDDSALYLCASSGGDTGELFFGEGSRLTVL.

This chain uses TRBV10-3 with TRBJ1-4; 10 positions match TRBD1. Germline V CDR1 and CDR2: ENHRY, SYGVKD. With 0 bases clipped from V and 7 bases from J, the junction kept 2 bases outside the gene matches. This CDR3 contains 15 residues. The CDR3 DNA is TGTGCCATCAGTGAGTCGGGACAGGGGAGTGAAAAACTGTTTTTT. Its protein is CAISESGQGSEKLFF.

The chain is built from TRBV11-1 and TRBJ1-3; no firm D call. This CDR3 region has 15 residues. Trimming removed 1 base from V and 0 bases from J, with 7 bases in between. CDR1 is SGHAT and CDR2 is FQDESV in the germline V gene (reference sequence). The CDR3 protein is CASSLEDHSGNTIYF. In DNA form, the CDR3 reads TGTGCCAGCAGCTTAGAGGACCACTCTGGAAACACCATATATTTT.

V is TRBV28 and J is TRBJ1-5; 11 bases are a match to TRBD1. CDR1 is MDHEN, CDR2 SYDVKM, per germline. V lost 1 base, J lost 0 bases, and 5 bases stayed unmatched. The CDR3 has 18 amino acids. CDR3 sequence (DNA): TGTGCCAGCAGTTTATTGGGGACAGGGGGATATAGCAATCAGCCCCAGCATTTT. Amino acids: CASSLLGTGGYSNQPQHF.

This clone was counted only a few times. The chain uses TRBV12-3 or TRBV12-4 and TRBJ2-1; D unclear. CDR3 size: 11 residues. Trimming pared 6 bases from V and 3 bases from J, leaving 3 bases between. CDR3 DNA: TGTGCCAGCAGCCTCTACAATGAGCAGTTCTTC. It specifies CASSLYNEQFF.

The rearrangement links TRBV29-1 to TRBJ1-1; 8 nucleotides agree with TRBD1. V dropped 6 bases and J dropped 3; count of bases not matched to a gene: 9. The length of the CDR3 is 14 residues. Germline CDR1 SQVTM, CDR2 ANQGSEA. In DNA form, the CDR3 reads TGCAGCGTGGTTCGACAGGGACAGGACACTGAAGCTTTCTTT. It is translated as CSVVRQGQDTEAFF.

The sample holds a few counts of this clone. This chain uses TRBV4-3 with TRBJ1-2, with unresolved D. Germline CDR1 is LGHNA and CDR2 is YSLEER. V dropped 0 bases and J dropped 1 base, with 9 bases sitting between them. There are 15 residues in the CDR3. The CDR3 coding sequence is TGCGCCAGCAGCCAAGAAGCCCGTGTTAACTATGGCTACACCTTC. This encodes CASSQEARVNYGYTF.

This chain links TRBV4-2 with TRBJ1-4, with unresolved D. CDR1 is LGHNA, CDR2 YNFKEQ, per germline. The CDR3 is 15 residues long. V was pared by 0 bases and J by 0 bases, with 5 bases between. CDR3 sequence (DNA): TGTGCCAGCAGCCAAGAGCTGGCAACTAATGAAAAACTGTTTTTT. It translates to CASSQELATNEKLFF.

This clone was detected only a few times. The gene calls are TRBV14 and TRBJ1-2; D not resolved. The CDR3 is 13 residues long. Trimming removed 4 bases from V and 4 bases from J, with 10 bases in between. Germline V gives CDR1 SGHDN, CDR2 FVKESK. CDR3 in amino acids: CASSRIRSYGYTF. CDR3 nucleotides: TGTGCCAGCAGCCGGATAAGATCCTATGGCTACACCTTC.

Only a few counts were recorded for this clone. The CDR3 DNA sequence: TGTGCCAGCAGCCCTAACCTGAACACTGAAGCTTTCTTT. This encodes CASSPNLNTEAFF. The chain couples TRBV9 to TRBJ1-1; D is uncertain. This CDR3 spans 13 amino acids. Between the trimmed V and J ends, which lost 4 bases and 0 bases, there was a span of 7 bases. Germline CDR1 and CDR2: SGDLS and YYNGEE. Together with reference TRBV9 and TRBJ1-1, the CDR3 gives the full variable domain: DSGVTQTPKHLITATGQRVTLRCSPRSGDLSVYWYQQSLDQGLQFLIQYYNGEERAKGNILERFSAQQFPDLHSELNLSSLELGDSALYFCASSPNLNTEAFFGQGTRLTVV.

The table lists this clone with many counts. V is TRBV30 and J is TRBJ1-2; maybe TRBD1 (6 bases). Trimming removed 5 bases from V and 3 bases from J, with 16 bases in between. The CDR3 contains 14 residues. Germline loops: CDR1 GTSNPN, CDR2 SVGIG (reference sequence). The CDR3 DNA reads TGTGCCTGGTCGTTCGGGGGGCGAGACTATGGCTACACCTTC. Translated: CAWSFGGRDYGYTF.

This chain uses TRBV6-6 with TRBJ1-1; tentatively, D is TRBD1 (6 bases). The length of the CDR3 is 14 residues. The germline V gene encodes CDR1 MNHNY and CDR2 SVGAGI (reference sequence). Deletions cut 9 bases from V and 1 base from J, with 15 bases between. The CDR3 sequence: CASVPGHPNTEAFF. CDR3 bases: TGTGCCAGTGTTCCGGGACACCCGAACACTGAAGCTTTCTTT.

The chain is built from TRBV28 and TRBJ2-7, with unresolved D. The CDR3 has 13 residues. With 4 bases removed from V and 2 bases from J, the gap between germline ends came to 9 bases. CDR1 and CDR2 from the germline V gene are MDHEN and SYDVKM. This CDR3 is CASSSTTTYEQYF. CDR3 nucleotides: TGTGCCAGCAGTTCTACTACCACCTACGAGCAGTACTTC.

The CDR3 here is CASVRGQYNEQFF. CDR3 sequence (DNA): TGTGCCAGCGTCCGGGGACAATACAATGAGCAGTTCTTC. The V gene is TRBV16, the J gene TRBJ2-1, with TRBD1 as a possible D gene (6 bases). Per the germline V gene, CDR1 is KGHSY and CDR2 is FQNENV. The CDR3 has 13 residues. Between the trimmed V and J ends, which lost 8 bases and 4 bases, there was a span of 12 bases.

This chain links TRBV15 with TRBJ1-5; maybe TRBD1 (5 bases). The CDR3 extends over 17 amino acids. Germline CDR1 and CDR2: LNHNV and YYDKDF (reference sequence). Deletions cut 0 bases from V and 0 bases from J, with 12 bases between. CDR3 nucleotide sequence: TGTGCCACCAGCAGAGATGTCGGGAGGGGTAGCAATCAGCCCCAGCATTTT. Its protein is CATSRDVGRGSNQPQHF.

The chain combines TRBV3-1 (or the pseudogene TRBV3-2) with TRBJ1-6, with a possible D match to TRBD1 (5 bases). The CDR3 contains 13 residues. V was shortened by 5 bases and J by 8 bases, with 10 bases between the two germline ends. Germline values: CDR1 LGHDT, CDR2 YNNKEL (reference sequence). The CDR3 region is CASSTGEYSPLHF. CDR3 DNA: TGTGCCAGCAGCACGGGGGAATATTCACCCCTCCACTTT.

The rearrangement joins TRBV19 to TRBJ2-1; 9 bases fit TRBD2. The CDR3 sequence is 16 residues long. From germline, CDR1 is LNHDA and CDR2 SQIVND (reference sequence). J was trimmed by 3 bases and V by 5 bases; bases with no gene match: 8. In DNA, the CDR3 is TGTGCCAGTAGTGGGGGGCGGGAGGGGGACTACAATGAGCAGTTCTTC. Residues: CASSGGREGDYNEQFF.

This chain connects TRBV4-1 to TRBJ2-2; D not certain. The germline V and J ends were trimmed by 0 bases and 1 base, with 9 bases remaining between them. The CDR3 totals 16 residues. Germline V gene data show CDR1 as MGHRA and CDR2 as YSYEKL. CDR3 loop: CASSQDGSGNTGELFF. Here the CDR3 DNA reads TGCGCCAGCAGCCAAGATGGATCGGGGAACACCGGGGAGCTGTTTTTT.

This sequence joins TRBV12-3 or TRBV12-4 and TRBJ1-2; D unresolved. The V and J ends lost 8 bases and 0 bases respectively, with 10 bases between them. The CDR3 sequence is 13 residues long. In nucleotides, the CDR3 is TGTGCCAGCGGTTACCGAGCTAACTATGGCTACACCTTC. Protein sequence: CASGYRANYGYTF.

The rearrangement joins TRBV7-9 to TRBJ2-7; 8 bases are shared with TRBD1. CDR1 is SEHNR and CDR2 is FQNEAQ in the germline V gene (reference sequence). V was pared by 5 bases and J by 6 bases, with 3 bases of the junction left unmatched. The CDR3 is 12 residues long. CDR3 protein: CASSRGQGEQYF. The CDR3 bases are TGTGCCAGCAGCCGAGGACAGGGCGAGCAGTACTTC. The full variable domain, completed using reference TRBV7-9 and TRBJ2-7, is DTGVSQNPRHKITKRGQNVTFRCDPISEHNRLYWYRQTLGQGPEFLTYFQNEAQLEKSRLLSDRFSAERPKGSFSTLEIQRTEQGDSAMYLCASSRGQGEQYFGPGTRLTVT.

This sequence joins TRBV7-4 and TRBJ1-5, with 7 bases identical to TRBD1. The CDR3 totals 12 residues. Germline trimming cut 4 bases from V and 14 bases from J; bases unmatched to any gene: 8. Germline V gives CDR1 SGHVT, CDR2 SQSDAQ. This CDR3 is CASSSPAGTEHF. The CDR3 DNA follows: TGTGCCAGCAGCTCCCCAGCCGGGACAGAGCATTTT.

The J gene is TRBJ2-5, the V gene TRBV6-5; TRBD1 matches at 8 bases. The trim removed 7 bases at V and 5 bases at J, leaving 9 bases unmatched. CDR1 is MNHEY, CDR2 SVGAGI, per germline. The CDR3 is 14 residues long. CDR3 coding DNA: TGTGCCAGCAAGGAGTTCAGGGGGCACGAGACCCAGTACTTC. It translates to CASKEFRGHETQYF.

This clone has just a few counts. This chain links TRBV5-6 with TRBJ2-7; 9 bases align to TRBD1. CDR1 SGHDT and CDR2 YYEEEE come from the germline V gene. J was trimmed by 3 bases and V by 0 bases; bases with no gene match: 4. This CDR3 region has 15 residues. In DNA form, the CDR3 reads TGTGCCAGCAGCTTGGGTGCGGGACAGGGCTACGAGCAGTACTTC. It specifies CASSLGAGQGYEQYF.